This paragraph covers one T cell receptor beta chain sequence. At one of its ends the junction is not consistent with the germline gene, which may arise from a read error. These data are taken from a study of OX40 agonist ivuxolimab in advanced cancers. TCRdb keeps only in-frame clones here, not all; method: immunoSEQ multiplex PCR. The data contain approximately 18,000 clones, approximately 78% of them singletons. CDR1 is SGHDT, CDR2 YYEEEE, per germline. CDR3 size: 12 residues. The material sequenced was CD4+ or CD8+ T cells sorted from blood, taken in a trial of the OX40 agonist ivuxolimab. The TCR was taken from an adult with an advanced solid tumor such as melanoma, head and neck, liver or kidney cancer. The chain links TRBV5-6 to TRBJ2-1; a possible D gene is TRBD2 (5 bases). CDR3 nucleotide sequence: TGTGCCAGCAGCTCGACTATGCCCAATCTGGTCTTC. This codes for CASSSTMPNLVF.